Listed below are T cell receptor beta chains from one sample, sequenced in a study of blood T cell repertoires in COVID-19. Here immunoSEQ multiplex PCR was the method, and the copy in TCRdb shows in-frame clones only, minus some. The data show some 210,000 clones, about 89% seen once. Sequencing was carried out using peripheral blood. Receptors originate from a woman aged 40 to 50 with acute or convalescent COVID-19. CDR3s include the opening cysteine and the closing phenylalanine or tryptophan.

v_gene,j_gene,CDR3aa
TRBV19,TRBJ2-1,CASSIEGRGGNEQFF
TRBV7-9,TRBJ2-5,CASSSSGAETQYF
TRBV7-6,TRBJ1-5,CASSPGTGERMNQPQHF
TRBV14,TRBJ1-2,CASSQASYGYTF
TRBV4-1,TRBJ1-6,CASGDLPGQGNVGRTPLHF
TRBV12-5,TRBJ2-1,CASGLPQRGGRVIYNEQFF
TRBV4-1,TRBJ1-6,CASSQGQGNNSPLHF
TRBV2,TRBJ1-2,CASTPDYGYTF
TRBV27,TRBJ1-6,CASSFRDRASPLHF
TRBV24-1,TRBJ1-1,CATSATGLNTEAFF
TRBV5-1,TRBJ1-4,CASSATGSTHEKLFF
TRBV25-1,TRBJ1-1,CASSDKSRGNTEAFF
TRBV9,TRBJ1-5,CASSAGQYNQPQHF
TRBV27,TRBJ1-6,CASSLRGGLSPLHF
TRBV2,TRBJ1-4,CASSVFLATGAFNEKLFF
TRBV6-5,TRBJ1-5,CASYPTQGDQPQHF
TRBV5-6,TRBJ1-4,CASSLGGRGRVTNEKLFF
TRBV10-3,TRBJ2-2,CAISEGQGDSGELFF
TRBV4-1,TRBJ2-3,CASSLLAGTSTDTQYF
TRBV30,TRBJ1-1,CAWSVGVNTEAFF
TRBV19,TRBJ1-5,CASEDRLNQPQHF
TRBV2,TRBJ1-2,CASSERDRGLDYGYTF
TRBV12-5,TRBJ1-4,CASGSGQLNEKLFF
TRBV5-1,TRBJ2-1,CASNLVIAGGYNEQFF
TRBV30,TRBJ1-3,CAWSRGGRNTIYF
TRBV3-1/TRBV3-2,TRBJ1-5,CASSLSRSVQGNQPQHF
TRBV5-5,TRBJ1-2,CASSFDRAYPHGYTF
TRBV18,TRBJ1-3,CASSPKGQGGGTIYF
TRBV6-5,TRBJ1-2,CASRPMGRDYGYTF
TRBV2,TRBJ1-2,CASSEQGPAYGYTF
TRBV7-9,TRBJ1-4,CASSFQGDEKLFF
TRBV28,TRBJ1-5,CASGRGQGTQPQHF
TRBV9,TRBJ1-1,CASSVAGTTGRGTEAFF
TRBV3-1/TRBV3-2,TRBJ2-5,CASSQVRSGGEGETQYF
TRBV5-1,TRBJ2-2,CASSGTASNTGELFF
TRBV5-5,TRBJ2-4,CASSLSGTGGLTKNIQYF